The 5 T cell receptor beta chains in this list originate from one sample, sequenced in a study of blood T cell repertoires in COVID-19. Here immunoSEQ multiplex PCR was the method, and the copy in TCRdb shows in-frame clones only, minus some. The table shows more than 300,000 clones, with over 85% occurring only once. The sequenced sample consisted of peripheral blood. The source is a woman in her 30s with COVID-19, enrolled during active disease.

The chain uses TRBV25-1 and TRBJ1-2; possible D gene TRBD1, 6 bases. The germline V and J ends were trimmed by 4 bases and 3 bases, with 18 bases remaining between them. The CDR3 consists of 16 residues. Germline CDR1 is MGHDK and CDR2 is SYGVNS. This chain's CDR3 is CASSGLQGRRYYGYTF. The CDR3 DNA reads as TGTGCCAGCAGTGGCCTACAGGGAAGACGGTACTATGGCTACACCTTC.

This chain uses TRBV29-1 with TRBJ1-1; D remains unclear. Between the trimmed V and J ends, which lost 2 bases and 8 bases, there was a span of 6 bases. Germline V CDR1 and CDR2: SQVTM, ANQGSEA. The CDR3 is made up of 10 amino acids. The CDR3 loop is CSVEQWEAFF. The DNA of the CDR3 is TGCAGCGTTGAACAGTGGGAAGCTTTCTTT.

This rearrangement joins TRBV15 to TRBJ2-1; D gene unclear. The CDR3 has 13 residues. Between the trimmed V and J ends, which lost 0 bases and 8 bases, there was a span of 8 bases. The germline CDR1 and CDR2 sequences are LNHNV and YYDKDF (reference sequence). CDR3 loop: CATSRDEHYEQFF. The CDR3 DNA reads as TGTGCCACCAGCAGAGATGAACATTATGAGCAGTTCTTC.

The V call is TRBV7-9, the J call TRBJ2-3; 9 bases fit TRBD2. This CDR3 region has 16 residues. J was trimmed by 2 bases and V by 1 base; bases with no gene match: 4. Germline V gene data show CDR1 as SEHNR and CDR2 as FQNEAQ (reference sequence). CDR3 DNA sequence: TGTGCCAGCAGCTTAGGACTAGCGGCTATCACAGATACGCAGTATTTT. Amino acid sequence: CASSLGLAAITDTQYF. The full variable domain, in which reference TRBV7-9 and TRBJ2-3 provide the parts outside the CDR3, is DTGVSQNPRHKITKRGQNVTFRCDPISEHNRLYWYRQTLGQGPEFLTYFQNEAQLEKSRLLSDRFSAERPKGSFSTLEIQRTEQGDSAMYLCASSLGLAAITDTQYFGPGTRLTVL.

The chain joins TRBV7-3 to TRBJ1-2; TRBD1 is a possible D gene (6 bases). Trimming pared 5 bases from V and 2 bases from J, leaving 12 bases between. From germline, CDR1 is SGHTA and CDR2 FQGTGA. This CDR3 has 14 residues. CDR3 DNA: TGTGCCAGCAGCGCAAGGACAGCCAACTATGGCTACACCTTC. Protein: CASSARTANYGYTF.